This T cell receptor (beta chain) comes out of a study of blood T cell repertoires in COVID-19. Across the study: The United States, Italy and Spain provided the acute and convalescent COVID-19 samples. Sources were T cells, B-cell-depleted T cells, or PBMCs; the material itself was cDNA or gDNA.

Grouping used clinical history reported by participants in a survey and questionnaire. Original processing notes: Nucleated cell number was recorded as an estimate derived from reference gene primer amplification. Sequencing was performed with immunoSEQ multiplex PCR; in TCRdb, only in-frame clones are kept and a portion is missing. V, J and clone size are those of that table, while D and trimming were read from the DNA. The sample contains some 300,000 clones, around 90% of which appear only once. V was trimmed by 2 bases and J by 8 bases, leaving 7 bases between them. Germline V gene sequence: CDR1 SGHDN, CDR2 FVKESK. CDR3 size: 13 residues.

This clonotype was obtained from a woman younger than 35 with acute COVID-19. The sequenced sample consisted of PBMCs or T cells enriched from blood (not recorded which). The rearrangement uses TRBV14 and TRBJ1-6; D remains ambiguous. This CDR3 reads CASSQFGYSPLHF. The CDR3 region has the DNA TGTGCCAGCAGCCAATTCGGGTATTCACCCCTCCACTTT.